These 8 T cell receptor beta chains were sequenced from one sample in a study of OX40 agonist ivuxolimab in advanced cancers. The method was the immunoSEQ multiplex PCR assay. TCRdb took this table from immuneACCESS and kept in-frame rearrangements with V and J called. Such tables lack part of the clones; where checked against another copy, unresolved V genes explain under half of the gap, and the rest is unexplained. The sample records 60,000 to 80,000 clones, approximately 90% of which are singletons. Roughly 7.8% of the sample goes to the ten largest clones. Sequenced here: CD4+ or CD8+ T cells sorted from blood, sampled in a trial of the OX40 agonist ivuxolimab. The receptors shown here come from an adult with an advanced solid tumor such as melanoma, head and neck, liver or kidney cancer.

The chain uses TRBV9 and TRBJ1-3; D perhaps matches TRBD1 (5 bases). Trimming removed 3 bases from V and 0 bases from J, with 16 bases in between. This CDR3 has 17 residues. CDR1 is SGDLS, CDR2 YYNGEE, per germline. This CDR3 is CASSEITGTSSGNTIYF. Written as DNA, the CDR3 is TGTGCCAGCAGCGAAATTACTGGGACGTCCTCTGGAAACACCATATATTTT.

CDR3 sequence: CASRPQGTYEQYF. The CDR3 nucleotides read TGTGCCAGCAGACCTCAGGGAACCTACGAGCAGTACTTC. The chain uses TRBV28 and TRBJ2-7; D might be TRBD1 (5 bases). V lost 6 bases to trimming and J lost 2 bases, with 11 bases between them. The CDR3 runs to 13 residues. Germline CDR1 is MDHEN and CDR2 is SYDVKM.

V gene TRBV11-3 combines with J gene TRBJ2-1; TRBD2 agrees at 15 bases. The CDR3 consists of 15 residues. CDR1 and CDR2 (germline): SGHNT, YENEEA. Trimming cost V 5 bases and J 9 bases; bases outside gene matches: 5. The CDR3 is CASSRTSGGALEQFF. Written as DNA, the CDR3 is TGTGCCAGCAGCCGGACTAGCGGGGGGGCTCTTGAGCAGTTCTTC.

This sequence joins TRBV4-3 and TRBJ1-2; TRBD1 is a possible D gene (6 bases). The CDR3 length is 16 residues. V shed 0 bases and J shed 3 bases, with 14 bases lying between them. CDR1 and CDR2 from the germline V gene are LGHNA and YSLEER. CDR3 protein: CASSQEIGGAYYGYTF. In nucleotides, the CDR3 is TGCGCCAGCAGCCAAGAAATCGGGGGCGCGTACTATGGCTACACCTTC.

The chain carries TRBV6-6 and TRBJ1-4; 9 positions match TRBD1. The CDR3 consists of 15 residues. Per germline, CDR1 MNHNY and CDR2 SVGAGI (reference sequence). Germline trimming cut 5 bases from V and 4 bases from J; bases unmatched to any gene: 5. CDR3 in amino acids: CASSGGQGLNEKLFF. DNA of the CDR3: TGTGCCAGCAGTGGGGGACAGGGCCTTAATGAAAAACTGTTTTTT.

This rearrangement joins TRBV6-1 to TRBJ2-5, with TRBD2 matching over 11 bases. The CDR3 length is 14 residues. Trimming took 5 bases from V and 5 from J; bases not matched to a gene: 4. CDR1 is MNHNS and CDR2 is SASEGT in the germline V gene. The CDR3 here is CASSLAGGAETQYF. CDR3 sequence (DNA): TGTGCCAGCAGTCTAGCGGGGGGAGCGGAGACCCAGTACTTC.

This chain connects TRBV18 to TRBJ1-3; no definite D call. The V gene lost 6 bases and the J gene lost 0 bases, with 18 bases spanning the gap. CDR3 length: 17 residues. Germline V gene lookup returns CDR1 KGHSH and CDR2 LQKENI. The CDR3 spells CASSPQRQAVSGNTIYF. CDR3 DNA: TGTGCCAGCTCCCCCCAAAGACAAGCAGTCTCTGGAAACACCATATATTTT.

This chain uses TRBV18 with TRBJ2-5; TRBD1 might be the D (6 bases). Germline V gene data show CDR1 as KGHSH and CDR2 as LQKENI. The CDR3 is 14 residues long. V shed 5 bases and J shed 5 bases, with 15 bases lying between them. Here the CDR3 DNA reads TGTGCCAGCTCAACCACAGGGAGAGGTGAGACCCAGTACTTC. Protein product: CASSTTGRGETQYF.